The 5 T cell receptor beta chains given below trace back to one sample, sequenced in a study of T cell repertoires in cytomegalovirus infection. TCRdb re-called the reads with MiXCR, one entry per CDR3 protein. This sample has approximately 500,000 distinct CDR3 sequences; 16% occur once, and the top ten carry roughly a quarter. What was sequenced was CD8+ T cells from PBMCs. The receptors come from a human donor in good health (CMV status not recorded). Some clones in this sample may be carry-over from other donors' samples.

The CDR3 reads CASSQTGREETQYF. DNA of the CDR3: TGTGCCAGCAGTCAGACAGGGAGGGAAGAGACCCAGTACTTC. The chain combines TRBV28 with TRBJ2-5; perhaps D is TRBD1 or TRBD2 (7 bases each). V lost 5 bases and J lost 3, with 13 bases in between. The germline gives CDR1 MDHEN, CDR2 SYDVKM. CDR3 size: 14 residues.

This clonotype was seen at least ten times. V gene TRBV27 combines with J gene TRBJ2-1; D is perhaps TRBD2 (5 bases). The CDR3 runs to 11 residues. Germline V CDR1 and CDR2: MNHEY, SMNVEV (reference sequence). V was clipped by 3 bases and J by 9 bases, with 6 bases between them. CDR3 in DNA: TGTGCCAGCAGTTTTGCGGGTGAGCAGTTCTTC. Translated, it gives CASSFAGEQFF.

There are many counts of this clonotype. The genes are TRBV7-6 and TRBJ2-3, with D possibly being TRBD2 (5 bases). The CDR3 contains 16 residues. From germline, CDR1 is SGHVS and CDR2 FNYEAQ. The V and J ends lost 3 bases and 0 bases respectively, with 13 bases between them. The CDR3 DNA sequence: TGTGCCAGCAGCTTTCCACTAGGAGATAGCACAGATACGCAGTATTTT. Its protein product is CASSFPLGDSTDTQYF. Full variable domain (remainder filled in from reference TRBV7-6 and TRBJ2-3): GAGVSQSPRYKVTKRGQDVALRCDPISGHVSLYWYRQALGQGPEFLTYFNYEAQQDKSGLPNDRFSAERPEGSISTLTIQRTEQRDSAMYRCASSFPLGDSTDTQYFGPGTRLTVL.

A few counts support this clonotype. The chain is built from TRBV27 and TRBJ1-2; 7 bases are a match to TRBD1. The CDR3 is 13 residues long. Germline-derived CDR1 and CDR2 are MNHEY and SMNVEV (reference sequence). V gave up 5 bases and J gave up 8 bases; unmatched junction bases: 8. CDR3 in DNA: TGTGCCAGCAGTGGGTCAGGGGGGTGGGGCTACACCTTC. Amino acid sequence: CASSGSGGWGYTF.

This clonotype showed up just a few times. This rearrangement joins TRBV27 to TRBJ2-1; D is possibly TRBD2 (7 bases). The V gene's germline CDR1 is MNHEY and CDR2 SMNVEV (reference sequence). CDR3 length: 16 residues. Trimming pared 4 bases from V and 6 bases from J, leaving 19 bases between. CDR3 residues: CASSYRGAGEVNEQFF. In DNA form, the CDR3 reads TGTGCCAGCAGTTATAGGGGGGCGGGGGAGGTCAATGAGCAGTTCTTC.